This T cell receptor (beta chain) was recorded in a study of T-cell reconstitution after alpha-beta-depleted transplantation in children. Study conclusions and caveats: Once a year had passed after transplant, T-cell counts and diversity came mostly from newly produced T cells. Two months or so post-transplant, alpha-beta T cells reportedly derived from several hundred expanded graft clones.

Concerning this clonotype itself: Its antigen is undetermined.

With V trimmed by 1 base and J by 0 bases, 9 bases remained unmatched. The CDR3 length is 19 residues. Germline-derived CDR1 and CDR2 are MGHRA and YSYEKL. Using unique molecular identifiers, the investigators prepared the TCRbeta library. TCRdb ran MiXCR on the PCR reads and lists one entry per CDR3 protein. The sample records fewer than 550,000 distinct CDR3 sequences, about 10% being singletons. Here the sequenced sample was PBMCs, mostly from graft donor cells, taken 180 days after TCRalphabeta/CD19-depleted stem cell transplant. This clonotype originated in a female patient aged 2-9 years who had a stem cell transplant for aplastic anemia, so the T cells may come from the graft donor. The chain employs TRBV4-1 and TRBJ1-6, with 7 bases identical to TRBD1. The CDR3 coding sequence is TGCGCCAGCAGCCAAGGAGGAACAGGGGCGAGCTCCTATAATTCACCCCTCCACTTT. As protein: CASSQGGTGASSYNSPLHF.